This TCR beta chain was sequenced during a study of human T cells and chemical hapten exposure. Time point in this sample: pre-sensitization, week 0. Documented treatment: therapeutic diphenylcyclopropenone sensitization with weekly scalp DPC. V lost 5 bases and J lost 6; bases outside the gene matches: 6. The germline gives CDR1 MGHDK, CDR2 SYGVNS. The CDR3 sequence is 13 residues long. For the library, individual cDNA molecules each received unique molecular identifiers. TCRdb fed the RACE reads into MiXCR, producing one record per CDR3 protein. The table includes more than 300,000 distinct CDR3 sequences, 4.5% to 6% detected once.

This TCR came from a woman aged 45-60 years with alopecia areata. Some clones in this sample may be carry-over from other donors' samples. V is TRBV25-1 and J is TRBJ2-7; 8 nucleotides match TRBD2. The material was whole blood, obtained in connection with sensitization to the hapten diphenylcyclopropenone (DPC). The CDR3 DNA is TGTGCCAGCAGTATTCGGGGGGGCGTCGAGCAGTACTTC. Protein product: CASSIRGGVEQYF.